This paragraph reports one T cell receptor beta chain. No cognate antigen has been identified for it. A roughly 2.7 ml peripheral blood sample was drawn into PAXgene tubes per donor and stored at -80°C. Without T cell sorting, total RNA was isolated from whole blood using the PAXgene blood miRNA kit on an automated QIAcube. Peripheral blood from monozygotic twin pairs who were concordant or discordant for inflammatory bowel disease underwent deep TCRalpha and TCRbeta repertoire profiling using unique molecular barcoding. Smoking habits were recorded for all twin pairs, and individuals were classified as current, former or never smokers. These data are taken from a study of monozygotic twins with inflammatory bowel disease (dated by TCRdb to between 2017 and 2020). For context, the study as a whole: The full study comprised 30 or so monozygotic twin pairs: nine German pairs (four IBD-concordant, five IBD-discordant) and 19 IBD-discordant Danish pairs. Within discordant pairs, disease-associated traits were sought mainly by comparing IBD patients with their genetically identical healthy co-twins. Each individual had, on average, about 151 000 unique TCRalpha sequences and 181 000 unique TCRbeta sequences available for analysis.

Receptors were amplified or captured by 5' RACE. Each TCR library was prepared from about 3,400 ng of total RNA. For each sample, cDNA synthesis was carried out in eight separate reactions using SMARTScribe reverse transcriptase. Unique molecular identifiers containing a 6-nucleotide sample barcode were introduced through template switching during cDNA synthesis. Amplification of TCRalpha and TCRbeta cDNA involved two nested PCRs of approximately 16 and 10 cycles, and each PCR was followed by bead purification. Before amplification, cDNA was treated with uracil DNA-glycosylase and purified using the QIAquick PCR purification kit. The second PCR was the step at which Illumina TruSeq-compatible adapters and sample-specific barcodes were added. TapeStation and Qubit were used to check library quality and concentration, and 5 to 5.5 ng of each library was pooled. Pooled libraries were sequenced on an Illumina HiSeq2500 single-index Rapid Run with 2 x 100 bp reads and custom sequencing primers. The published analysis was carried out like this. MiGEC version 1.2.6 was used for UMI-based consensus assembly, which corrected PCR and sequencing errors. MiXCR version 2.1.1 handled V(D)J alignment, clonotype assembly and CDR3 extraction. To normalise gene usage, clonotype sharing and MAIT/NKT TCR abundance, the top 1000, 10 000 and 20 000 clonotypes in each sample were analysed. Diversity was computed as the inverse Simpson index with the vegan R package after downsampling to 27 000 UMIs. Paired Mann-Whitney U tests on discordant twin pairs were used, with Benjamini-Hochberg multiple-testing correction. TCRdb reprocessed the reads and lists each CDR3 protein sequence as a single entry, with no DNA. In this record, the V and J calls reflect TCRdb's handling and not the investigators' own analysis. This sample's table lists under 150,000 distinct CDR3 sequences. The leading ten clones occupy 2% to 3% of the sample.

On the study overall, not on this receptor specifically: Different T cell subtypes could not be distinguished in the analysis. A decrease in TCRbeta repertoire diversity, as measured by inverse Simpson index, was observed in IBD patients compared with their healthy co-twins. No difference in repertoire similarity was observed between concordant and discordant twins, possibly owing to limited statistical power. IBD patients shared fewer clonotypes with other individuals than healthy twins did, most markedly in patients showing signs of disease activity. No single strong signal or clonotype linked to IBD turned up in the results, so the idea that one exists was not supported. Because patients were on differing immunosuppressive treatments, the repertoires may have picked up extra background noise and inter-individual variability.

CDR1 and CDR2 are drawn from the germline V gene: LGHNT, FRNRAP. Reading from cysteine to phenylalanine, the CDR3 counts 15 amino acids. DNA was not recorded. The material sequenced was blood. This clonotype was obtained from a human donor with ulcerative colitis or Crohn's disease, or a healthy co-twin of an affected twin (not recorded which). The sequence joins TRBV12-5 to TRBJ2-2. CDR3 region: CASGLGQVNTGELFF.